This TCR beta chain originates from a study of technical replicates of blood from a handful of donors. The CDR3 runs 18 residues. The germline V gene has CDR1 SSHAT and CDR2 FNYEAQ (reference sequence). The V gene end was trimmed by 1 base and the J gene end by 0 bases; junction bases not matched to a gene: 8. Only in-frame clones appear in the TCRdb table, and some are missing; sequencing was by immunoSEQ multiplex PCR. The sample yields about 57,000 clones, roughly 93% seen once. The clonotype was recovered from a human donor in good health. Some clones in this sample may be carry-over from other donors' samples. Specimen: PBMCs. The chain has TRBV7-7 and TRBJ2-3; 9 nucleotides agree with TRBD2. CDR3 nucleotides: TGTGCCAGCAGCTTAGGGTTTAGCGGGGGCCGGAGCACAGATACGCAGTATTTT. Translating it yields CASSLGFSGGRSTDTQYF.